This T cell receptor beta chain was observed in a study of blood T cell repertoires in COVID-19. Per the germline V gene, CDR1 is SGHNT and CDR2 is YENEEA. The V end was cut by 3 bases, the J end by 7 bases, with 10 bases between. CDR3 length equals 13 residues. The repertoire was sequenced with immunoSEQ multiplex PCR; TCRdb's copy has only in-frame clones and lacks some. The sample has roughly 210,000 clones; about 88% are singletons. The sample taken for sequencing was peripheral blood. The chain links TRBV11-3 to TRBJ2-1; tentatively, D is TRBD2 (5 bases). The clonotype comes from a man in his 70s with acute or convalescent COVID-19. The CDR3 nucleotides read TGTGCCAGCAGCTTGGGGAGAGAGAATGAGCAGTTCTTC. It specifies CASSLGRENEQFF.